This paragraph covers one T cell receptor beta chain sequence. This CDR3 is built from 13 residues. The V gene lost 6 bases and the J gene lost 5 bases, with 14 bases spanning the gap. CDR1 and CDR2 from the germline V gene are MDHEN and SYDVKM. This sample was included in a study of blood T cell repertoires in COVID-19. The study recruited people aged about 18 to 95 years across 20 to 30 US areas. Categorization into cohorts depended on clinical history that participants reported. Study processing details: Amplification of reference gene primers was used by the study to estimate nucleated cell counts. TCRdb keeps only in-frame clones here, not all; method: immunoSEQ multiplex PCR. V, J and clone size are those of that table, while D and trimming were read from the DNA. The sample contains over 300,000 clones, 70% to 90% of which appear only once.

V usage is TRBV28 and J usage is TRBJ2-7; D is unresolved. The specimen sequenced was PBMCs or T cells enriched from blood (not recorded which). The sequence was collected from a middle-aged woman who had recovered from COVID-19. CDR3 sequence: CASRERGRDEQYF. In DNA, the CDR3 is TGTGCCAGCAGGGAGAGAGGCCGCGACGAGCAGTACTTC.